This T cell receptor (beta chain) appears in the sequencing data of a study of cytomegalovirus exposure and HLA in healthy donors. Whole-study findings and limits: Confirmation was obtained in vitro that a few CMV-associated chains are specific for CMV antigens. CMV serostatus was the sole immune exposure data available.

The PCR had 60 Vbeta and 13 Jbeta primers. Original processing methods: Per a later analysis, the number of unique TCR beta chains was some 75 million, of which 9 million to 14 million were shared. Produced via immunoSEQ multiplex PCR; TCRdb's table is partial and in-frame only. V and J calls and clone size are copied from that table; D and trimming were computed from the DNA. Here the sample spans approximately 130,000 clones, approximately 78% being singletons. Germline CDR1 SGHRS, CDR2 YFSETQ. The V segment lost 4 bases and the J segment 0 bases; nucleotides outside the gene matches: 6. The CDR3 contains 15 residues. On this clone: Its target is unknown.

J is TRBJ1-1 and V is TRBV5-1, with TRBD1 identical over 7 bases. This clonotype was obtained from a woman in her 40s in good health and CMV-seronegative. What was sequenced was PBMCs. The CDR3 DNA reads as TGCGCCAGCAGCACAGGGGTCGTAATGAACACTGAAGCTTTCTTT. Protein: CASSTGVVMNTEAFF.